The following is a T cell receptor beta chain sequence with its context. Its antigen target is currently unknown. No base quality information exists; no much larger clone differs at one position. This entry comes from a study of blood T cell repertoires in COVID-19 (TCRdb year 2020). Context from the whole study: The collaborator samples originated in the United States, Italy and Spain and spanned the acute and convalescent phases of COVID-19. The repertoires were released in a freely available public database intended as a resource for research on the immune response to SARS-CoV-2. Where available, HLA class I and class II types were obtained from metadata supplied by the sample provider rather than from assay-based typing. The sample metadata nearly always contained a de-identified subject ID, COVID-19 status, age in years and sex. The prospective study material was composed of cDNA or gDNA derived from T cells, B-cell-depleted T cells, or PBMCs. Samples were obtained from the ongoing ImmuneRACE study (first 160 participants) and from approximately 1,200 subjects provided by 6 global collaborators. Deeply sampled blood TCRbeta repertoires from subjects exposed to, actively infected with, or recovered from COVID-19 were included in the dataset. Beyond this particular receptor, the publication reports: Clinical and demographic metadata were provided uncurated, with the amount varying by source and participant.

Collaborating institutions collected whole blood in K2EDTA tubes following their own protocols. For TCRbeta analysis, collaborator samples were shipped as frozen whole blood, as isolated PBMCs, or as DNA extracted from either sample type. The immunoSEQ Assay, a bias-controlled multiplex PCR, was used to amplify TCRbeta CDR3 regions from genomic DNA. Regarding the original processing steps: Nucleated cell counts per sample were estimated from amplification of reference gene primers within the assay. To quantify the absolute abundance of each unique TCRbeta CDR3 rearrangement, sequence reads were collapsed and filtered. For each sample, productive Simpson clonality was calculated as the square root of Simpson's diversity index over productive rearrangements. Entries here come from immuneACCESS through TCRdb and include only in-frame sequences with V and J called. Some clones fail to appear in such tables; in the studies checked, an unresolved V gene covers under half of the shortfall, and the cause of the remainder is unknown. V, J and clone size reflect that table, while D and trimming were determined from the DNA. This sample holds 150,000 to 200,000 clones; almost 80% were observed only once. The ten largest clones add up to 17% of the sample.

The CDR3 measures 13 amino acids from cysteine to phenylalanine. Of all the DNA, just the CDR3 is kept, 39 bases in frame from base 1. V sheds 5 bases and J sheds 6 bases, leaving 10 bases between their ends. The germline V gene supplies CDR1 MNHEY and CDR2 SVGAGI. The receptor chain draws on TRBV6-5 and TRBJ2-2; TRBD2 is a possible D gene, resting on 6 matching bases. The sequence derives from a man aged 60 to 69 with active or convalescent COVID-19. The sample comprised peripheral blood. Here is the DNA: TGTGCCAGCAGTCCGGGAGTTGCCGGGGAGCTGTTTTTT. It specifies CASSPGVAGELFF.